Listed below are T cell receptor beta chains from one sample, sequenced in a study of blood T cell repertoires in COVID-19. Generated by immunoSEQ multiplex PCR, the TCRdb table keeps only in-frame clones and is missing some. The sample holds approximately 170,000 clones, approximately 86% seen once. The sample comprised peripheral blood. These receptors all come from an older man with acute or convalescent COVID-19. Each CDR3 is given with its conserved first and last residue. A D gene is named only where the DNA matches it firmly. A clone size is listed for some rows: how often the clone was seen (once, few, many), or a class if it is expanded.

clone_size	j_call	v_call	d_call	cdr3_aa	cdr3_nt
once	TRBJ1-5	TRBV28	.	CASSLSFQPQHF	TGTGCCAGCAGTTTGAGTTTCCAGCCCCAGCATTTT
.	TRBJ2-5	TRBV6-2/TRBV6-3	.	CASSSYDNQETQYF	TGTGCCAGCAGTTCCTACGACAACCAAGAGACCCAGTACTTC
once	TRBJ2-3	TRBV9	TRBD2	CASSSGTSGRVSTDTQYF	TGTGCCAGCAGCTCCGGGACTAGCGGGAGGGTGAGCACAGATACGCAGTATTTT
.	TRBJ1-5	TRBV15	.	CATSGGLGLPNQPQHF	TGTGCCACCAGCGGGGGATTGGGACTCCCGAATCAGCCCCAGCATTTT
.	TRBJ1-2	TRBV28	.	CASSFFRGKGNYGYTF	TGTGCCAGCAGTTTCTTTCGGGGGAAGGGAAACTATGGCTACACCTTC
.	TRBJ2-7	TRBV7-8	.	CASSLDRAGRGQYF	TGTGCCAGCAGCTTAGATCGGGCAGGCCGGGGGCAGTACTTC
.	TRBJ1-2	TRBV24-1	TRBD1	CATSDSQGARGGYTF	TGTGCCACCAGTGATTCACAGGGGGCTCGAGGTGGCTACACCTTC
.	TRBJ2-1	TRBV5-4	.	CASSSSGSRVGEQFF	TGTGCCAGCAGCTCGTCCGGGAGCCGGGTAGGAGAGCAGTTCTTC
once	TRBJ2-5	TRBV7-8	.	CASSLAGPGQETQYF	TGTGCCAGCAGCTTAGCCGGGCCGGGGCAAGAGACCCAGTACTTC
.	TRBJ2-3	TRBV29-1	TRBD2	CSVAPRSGGPGTQYF	TGCAGCGTTGCCCCCCGGAGCGGGGGGCCCGGTACGCAGTATTTT
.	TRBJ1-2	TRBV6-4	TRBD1	CASSYEQGAGYTF	TGTGCCAGCAGTTACGAACAGGGGGCTGGCTACACCTTC
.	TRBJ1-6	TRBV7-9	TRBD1	CASSYRGGSYNSPLHF	TGTGCCAGCAGCTACAGGGGTGGCTCCTATAATTCACCCCTCCACTTT
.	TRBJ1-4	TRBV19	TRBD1	CASQDRAEKLFF	TGTGCCAGCCAGGACAGGGCTGAAAAACTGTTTTTT
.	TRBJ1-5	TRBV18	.	CASSEGGGQPQHF	TGTGCCAGCTCAGAAGGGGGTGGTCAGCCCCAGCATTTT
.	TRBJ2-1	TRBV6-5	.	CASRSSSNEQFF	TGTGCCAGCCGTTCCTCCAGCAATGAGCAGTTCTTC
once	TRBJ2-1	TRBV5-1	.	CASSAVNLGNEQFF	TGCGCCAGCAGCGCGGTTAATCTAGGCAATGAGCAGTTCTTC
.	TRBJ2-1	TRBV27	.	CASGGAVGSLEQFF	TGTGCCAGCGGGGGGGCGGTTGGCTCCCTTGAGCAGTTCTTC
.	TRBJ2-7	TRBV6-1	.	CASSETRSSYEQYF	TGTGCCAGCAGTGAAACCAGAAGCTCCTACGAGCAGTACTTC
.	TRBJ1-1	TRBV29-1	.	CSVVRGGDEAFF	TGCAGCGTTGTTCGGGGAGGGGATGAAGCTTTCTTT
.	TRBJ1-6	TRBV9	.	CASSLRLRAPLHF	TGTGCCAGCAGCCTGAGACTCCGGGCACCCCTCCACTTT
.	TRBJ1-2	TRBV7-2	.	CASSLETGTNYGYTF	TGTGCCAGCAGCTTAGAAACAGGGACTAACTATGGCTACACCTTC
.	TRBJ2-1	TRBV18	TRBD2	CASSLGTSPYNEQFF	TGTGCCAGCTCACTGGGGACTAGCCCCTACAATGAGCAGTTCTTC
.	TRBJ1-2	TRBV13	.	CASSFGGVYGYTF	TGTGCCAGCAGCTTCGGGGGGGTCTATGGCTACACCTTC
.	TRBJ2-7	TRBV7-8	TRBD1	CASSLALPGQGYEQYF	TGTGCCAGCAGCTTAGCGCTCCCGGGACAGGGCTACGAGCAGTACTTC
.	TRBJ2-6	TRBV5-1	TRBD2	CASSFAPGLDSGANVLTF	TGCGCCAGCAGTTTCGCCCCGGGACTAGACTCTGGGGCCAACGTCCTGACTTTC
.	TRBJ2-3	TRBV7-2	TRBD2	CASSLHSGGTDTQYF	TGTGCCAGCAGCTTACACAGCGGGGGCACAGATACGCAGTATTTT
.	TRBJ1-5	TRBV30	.	CAWSFGTAENQPQHF	TGTGCCTGGAGTTTCGGGACTGCCGAAAATCAGCCCCAGCATTTT
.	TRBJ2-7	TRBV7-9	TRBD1	CAGSSDRVTYEQYF	TGTGCCGGCTCCTCGGACAGGGTAACCTACGAGCAGTACTTC
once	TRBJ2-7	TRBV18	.	CASARDSYEQYF	TGTGCCAGCGCGCGGGACAGCTACGAGCAGTACTTC
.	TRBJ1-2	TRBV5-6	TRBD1	CASSPLMLTGGVNGYTF	TGTGCCAGCAGCCCACTCATGCTGACAGGGGGCGTTAATGGCTACACCTTC
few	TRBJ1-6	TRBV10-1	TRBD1	CASSSGTGAGSPLHF	TGCGCCAGCAGCTCCGGGACAGGGGCAGGGTCACCCCTCCACTTT
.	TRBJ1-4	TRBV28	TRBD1	CASLDRGNEKLFF	TGTGCCAGCCTAGACAGGGGGAACGAAAAACTGTTTTTT
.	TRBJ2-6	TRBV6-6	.	CASSYSRIPGANVLTF	TGTGCCAGCAGTTACTCGCGGATCCCTGGGGCCAACGTCCTGACTTTC
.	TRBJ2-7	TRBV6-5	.	CASSYGTLDEQYF	TGTGCCAGCAGTTACGGGACTCTTGACGAGCAGTACTTC
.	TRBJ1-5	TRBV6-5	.	CASSYRGDGNQPQHF	TGTGCCAGCAGTTACCGGGGGGATGGCAATCAGCCCCAGCATTTT
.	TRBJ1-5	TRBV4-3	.	CASSRGGPEYSNQPQHF	TGCGCCAGCAGCCGGGGAGGGCCCGAATATAGCAATCAGCCCCAGCATTTT
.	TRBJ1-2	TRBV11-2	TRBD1	CASSLDAEQGIFYGYTF	TGTGCCAGCAGCTTAGATGCGGAACAGGGGATTTTTTATGGCTACACCTTC
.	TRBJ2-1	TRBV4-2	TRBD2	CASSQGKHLAGEDEQFF	TGTGCCAGCAGCCAAGGAAAACACCTAGCGGGAGAAGATGAGCAGTTCTTC
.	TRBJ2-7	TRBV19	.	CASSSRTELYEQYF	TGTGCCAGTAGTTCCAGGACAGAGCTTTACGAGCAGTACTTC
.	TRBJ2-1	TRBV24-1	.	CATSDSLVGSYNEQFF	TGTGCCACCAGTGACTCTTTGGTCGGGAGTTACAATGAGCAGTTCTTC
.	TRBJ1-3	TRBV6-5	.	CASRRRETAGNTIYF	TGTGCCAGCAGGAGGAGGGAGACAGCTGGAAACACCATATATTTT
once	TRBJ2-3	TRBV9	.	CASSVGPQAGDTQYF	TGTGCCAGCAGCGTAGGCCCCCAAGCGGGAGATACGCAGTATTTT
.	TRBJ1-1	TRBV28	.	CASSLRHRGTEAFF	TGTGCCAGCAGTTTACGTCATCGGGGCACTGAAGCTTTCTTT
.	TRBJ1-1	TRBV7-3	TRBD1	CASSLTQGAAEAFF	TGTGCCAGCAGCTTAACCCAGGGGGCGGCTGAAGCTTTCTTT
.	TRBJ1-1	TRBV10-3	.	CAARPGGETEAFF	TGTGCCGCCCGGCCCGGGGGGGAAACTGAAGCTTTCTTT
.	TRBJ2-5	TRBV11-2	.	CASGPDPRTWETQYF	TGTGCCAGCGGACCGGACCCCCGGACATGGGAGACCCAGTACTTC
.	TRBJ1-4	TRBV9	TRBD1	CASSRDQGGETNEKLFF	TGTGCCAGCAGTAGGGACCAGGGGGGTGAAACTAATGAAAAACTGTTTTTT
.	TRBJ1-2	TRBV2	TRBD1	CASIRDRGSYGYTF	TGTGCCAGCATCCGGGACAGGGGGAGTTATGGCTACACCTTC
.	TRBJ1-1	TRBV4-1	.	CASSQATLAEAFF	TGCGCCAGCAGCCAAGCGACACTAGCTGAAGCTTTCTTT
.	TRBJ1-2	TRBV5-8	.	CASSVSTGWNYGYTF	TGTGCCAGCAGCGTTTCGACAGGTTGGAACTATGGCTACACCTTC
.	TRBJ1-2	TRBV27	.	CASSLKTVQYGYTF	TGTGCCAGCAGTTTAAAGACAGTTCAGTATGGCTACACCTTC